The rows below give T cell receptor beta chains drawn from one sample of a study of shared clonotypes between healthy human individuals. TCRdb keeps only in-frame clones here, not all; method: immunoSEQ multiplex PCR. The sample consists of about 230,000 clones, approximately 65% of them appearing once. Specimen: memory CD4+ T cells sorted from blood. The receptors shown here come from a young man in good health. Each CDR3 is given with its conserved first and last residue. D genes are given only for firm matches. Clone size is given for some rows only: seen once, a few or many times, or a class if the clone is expanded.

D: NA
V: TRBV6-1
J: TRBJ1-2
size: NA
DNA: TGTGCCAGCAGTGAAACGGGGTGGGCAAATTATGGCTACACCTTC
CDR3: CASSETGWANYGYTF

D: TRBD1
V: TRBV10-3
J: TRBJ1-2
size: NA
DNA: TGTGCCATCAGTGCCGGGACAGACTCACCTCAGCGGTATGGCTACACCTTC
CDR3: CAISAGTDSPQRYGYTF

D: NA
V: TRBV2
J: TRBJ1-4
size: few
DNA: TGTGCCAGCAGGGAACAGCGACACGCAACTAATGAAAAACTGTTTTTT
CDR3: CASREQRHATNEKLFF

D: NA
V: TRBV10-1
J: TRBJ2-3
size: once
DNA: TGCGCCAGCAGGGATAGCGACACAGATACGCAGTATTTT
CDR3: CASRDSDTDTQYF

D: TRBD1
V: TRBV27
J: TRBJ2-7
size: NA
DNA: TGTGCCAGCAGTTCGACAGGGGTTGAGCAGTACTTC
CDR3: CASSSTGVEQYF

D: TRBD1
V: TRBV19
J: TRBJ2-6
size: NA
DNA: TGTGCCAGTCGGGGACAGGGGGGTTTTGGGGCCAACGTCCTGACTTTC
CDR3: CASRGQGGFGANVLTF

D: NA
V: TRBV28
J: TRBJ2-7
size: NA
DNA: TGTGCCAGCAGTATTCTGTCCTACGAGCAGTACTTC
CDR3: CASSILSYEQYF

D: TRBD2
V: TRBV27
J: TRBJ2-1
size: NA
DNA: TGTGCCAGCAGTTTCGGACTAGCGGGAGGGCGCAATGAGCAGTTCTTC
CDR3: CASSFGLAGGRNEQFF

D: NA
V: TRBV5-1
J: TRBJ2-5
size: once
DNA: TGCGCCAGCAGCTTGTTTTCTTTAGCGAACCAAGAGACCCAGTACTTC
CDR3: CASSLFSLANQETQYF

D: TRBD1
V: TRBV28
J: TRBJ2-7
size: NA
DNA: TGTGCCAGCAGTTCCTACCCTGACAGGGCCCTCTTC
CDR3: CASSSYPDRALF

D: NA
V: TRBV6-5
J: TRBJ2-3
size: NA
DNA: TGTGCCAGCAAATTCAGGGGTGCAGATACGCAGTATTTT
CDR3: CASKFRGADTQYF

D: TRBD1
V: TRBV30
J: TRBJ2-2
size: few
DNA: TGTGCCTACTCGACAGGGTCTGCCGGGGAGCTGTTTTTT
CDR3: CAYSTGSAGELFF

D: NA
V: TRBV5-5
J: TRBJ1-3
size: once
DNA: TGTGCCAGCAGCTTGGGGCCCCGAGGGGATTCTGGAAACACCATATATTTT
CDR3: CASSLGPRGDSGNTIYF

D: TRBD2
V: TRBV19
J: TRBJ2-7
size: few
DNA: TGTGCCAGTAGAGACACAGCGGGAGGCTCCTACGAGCAGTACTTC
CDR3: CASRDTAGGSYEQYF

D: TRBD1
V: TRBV5-5
J: TRBJ2-5
size: NA
DNA: TGTGCCAGCAGGGTCACAGGGGGCGGAGAGACCCAGTACTTC
CDR3: CASRVTGGGETQYF

D: TRBD1
V: TRBV5-5
J: TRBJ1-4
size: NA
DNA: TGTGCCAGCAGCTTGGTAGGACAGGGGGCTGAAAAACTGTTTTTT
CDR3: CASSLVGQGAEKLFF

D: TRBD1
V: TRBV7-8
J: TRBJ2-2
size: NA
DNA: TGTGCCAGCAGCCCTACTAGGACAGGGCGTGACACCGGGGAGCTGTTTTTT
CDR3: CASSPTRTGRDTGELFF

D: NA
V: TRBV5-6
J: TRBJ2-3
size: NA
DNA: TGTGCCAGCAGCTTGGACTCTTTTAGCACAGATACGCAGTATTTT
CDR3: CASSLDSFSTDTQYF

D: NA
V: TRBV7-8
J: TRBJ2-7
size: NA
DNA: TGTGCCAGCAGCTTACTAGGGGGGCCGGGGGAGCAGTACTTC
CDR3: CASSLLGGPGEQYF

D: NA
V: TRBV28
J: TRBJ1-5
size: NA
DNA: TGTGCCAGCAGTTTAGTTAGTCAGCCCCAGCATTTT
CDR3: CASSLVSQPQHF

D: NA
V: TRBV2
J: TRBJ2-2
size: few
DNA: TGTGCCAGCAGCCCAATGGGCTCCGGGGAGCTGTTTTTT
CDR3: CASSPMGSGELFF

D: NA
V: TRBV11-2
J: TRBJ2-1
size: NA
DNA: TGTGCCAGCAGCTCGAGACCCGCACAAGCGCCCTACAATGAGCAGTTCTTC
CDR3: CASSSRPAQAPYNEQFF

D: TRBD2
V: TRBV2
J: TRBJ2-5
size: NA
DNA: TGTGCCAGCAGCTCCGGGACTAGTAGTATCGAGACCCAGTACTTC
CDR3: CASSSGTSSIETQYF

D: TRBD1
V: TRBV15
J: TRBJ1-1
size: NA
DNA: TGTGCCACCAGCAGAGGAGGACAGGGGAAGCTCACTGAAGCTTTCTTT
CDR3: CATSRGGQGKLTEAFF

D: NA
V: TRBV11-2
J: TRBJ2-3
size: NA
DNA: TGTGCCAGCAGCTCCGCCTCATTCTATCTACCGGGACTGGATACGCAGTATTTT
CDR3: CASSSASFYLPGLDTQYF

D: NA
V: TRBV6-5
J: TRBJ2-5
size: NA
DNA: TGTGCCAGCAGTTACTCAGGCAGTCAAGAGACCCAGTACTTC
CDR3: CASSYSGSQETQYF

D: NA
V: TRBV9
J: TRBJ2-1
size: NA
DNA: TGTGCCAGCAGCGTAGATCCCCCTTGGGGGGTTGGTAATGAGCAGTTCTTC
CDR3: CASSVDPPWGVGNEQFF

D: NA
V: TRBV19
J: TRBJ1-2
size: NA
DNA: TGTGCCAGTAGTATGAAAGGCCCCGTCGGGTATGGCTACACCTTC
CDR3: CASSMKGPVGYGYTF

D: NA
V: TRBV6-5
J: TRBJ2-3
size: NA
DNA: TGTGCCAGCGGCTCCGGGGTGTCGCAGTATTTT
CDR3: CASGSGVSQYF

D: NA
V: TRBV28
J: TRBJ1-4
size: NA
DNA: TGTGCCAGCAGATTGGACAGCACTAATGAAAAACTGTTTTTT
CDR3: CASRLDSTNEKLFF

D: NA
V: TRBV4-3
J: TRBJ2-1
size: NA
DNA: TGCGCCAGCAGCAGGGTTGGGGGGCGTTCCAATGAGCAGTTCTTC
CDR3: CASSRVGGRSNEQFF

D: NA
V: TRBV6-6
J: TRBJ1-2
size: few
DNA: TGTGCCAGCAGCACCACCCCCGTACCCAGGGGTGGAGGCTACACCTTC
CDR3: CASSTTPVPRGGGYTF

D: NA
V: TRBV7-2
J: TRBJ2-7
size: once
DNA: TGTGCCAGCCGGAACCCTAACAGGGCCTACGAGCAGTACTTC
CDR3: CASRNPNRAYEQYF

D: NA
V: TRBV9
J: TRBJ2-7
size: NA
DNA: TGTGCCAGCAGCGTAAGAGCGAGCTCCTACGAGCAGTACTTC
CDR3: CASSVRASSYEQYF

D: TRBD1
V: TRBV6-1
J: TRBJ2-7
size: NA
DNA: TGTGCCAGCAGAAACAGGGGCCCCTACGAGCAGTACTTC
CDR3: CASRNRGPYEQYF

D: NA
V: TRBV18
J: TRBJ1-2
size: NA
DNA: TGTGCCAGCGGACGGGACCCCTATGGCTACACCTTC
CDR3: CASGRDPYGYTF